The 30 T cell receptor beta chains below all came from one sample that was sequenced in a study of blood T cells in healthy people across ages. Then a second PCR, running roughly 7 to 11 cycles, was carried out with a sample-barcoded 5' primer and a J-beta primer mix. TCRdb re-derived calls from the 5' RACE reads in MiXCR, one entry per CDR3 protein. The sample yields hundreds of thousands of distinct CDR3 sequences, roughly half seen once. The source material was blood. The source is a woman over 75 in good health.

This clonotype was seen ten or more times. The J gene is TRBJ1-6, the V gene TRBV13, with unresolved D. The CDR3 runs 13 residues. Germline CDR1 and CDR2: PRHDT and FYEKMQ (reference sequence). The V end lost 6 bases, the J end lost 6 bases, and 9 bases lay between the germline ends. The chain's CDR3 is CASRSRVNSPLHF. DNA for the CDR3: TGTGCCAGCAGGAGTCGGGTTAATTCACCCCTCCACTTT.

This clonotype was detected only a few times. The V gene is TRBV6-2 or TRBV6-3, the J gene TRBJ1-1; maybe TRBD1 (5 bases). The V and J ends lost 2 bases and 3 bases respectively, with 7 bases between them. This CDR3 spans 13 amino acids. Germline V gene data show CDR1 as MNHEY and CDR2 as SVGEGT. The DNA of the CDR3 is TGTGCCAGCAGTTACATAGGGGACACTGAAGCTTTCTTT. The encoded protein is CASSYIGDTEAFF.

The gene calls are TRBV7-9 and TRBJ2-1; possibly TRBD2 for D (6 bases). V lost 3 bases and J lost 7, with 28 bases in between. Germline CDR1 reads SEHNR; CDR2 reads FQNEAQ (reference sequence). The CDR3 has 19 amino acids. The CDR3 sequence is CASSLGPPAGLRTRNEQFF. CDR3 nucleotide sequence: TGTGCCAGCAGCTTGGGCCCCCCGGCGGGGCTTCGCACACGGAATGAGCAGTTCTTC.

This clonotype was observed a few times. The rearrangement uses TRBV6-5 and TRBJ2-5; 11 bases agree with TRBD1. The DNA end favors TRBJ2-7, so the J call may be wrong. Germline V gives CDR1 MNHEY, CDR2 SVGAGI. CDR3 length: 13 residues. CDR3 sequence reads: CASRGQGGYEQYF. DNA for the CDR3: TGTGCCAGCAGGGGACAGGGGGGCTACGAGCAGTACTTC.

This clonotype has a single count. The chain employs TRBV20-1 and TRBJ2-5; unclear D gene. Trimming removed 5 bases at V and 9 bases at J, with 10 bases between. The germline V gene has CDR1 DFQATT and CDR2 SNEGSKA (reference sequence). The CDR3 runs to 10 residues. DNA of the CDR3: TGCAGTGCTGGGTCGGCGGCCCAGTACTTC. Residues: CSAGSAAQYF.

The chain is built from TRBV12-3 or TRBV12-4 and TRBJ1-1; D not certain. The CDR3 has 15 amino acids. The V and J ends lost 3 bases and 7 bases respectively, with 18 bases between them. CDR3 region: CASSLAANGYSEAFF. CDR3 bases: TGTGCCAGCAGTTTGGCGGCAAACGGCTACAGTGAAGCTTTCTTT.

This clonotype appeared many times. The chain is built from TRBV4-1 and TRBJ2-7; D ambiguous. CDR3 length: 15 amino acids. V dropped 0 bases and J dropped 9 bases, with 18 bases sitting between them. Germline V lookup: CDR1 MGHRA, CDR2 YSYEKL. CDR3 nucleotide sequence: TGCGCCAGCAGCCAAGATAGGAACACTCCTATTATGCAGTACTTC. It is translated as CASSQDRNTPIMQYF.

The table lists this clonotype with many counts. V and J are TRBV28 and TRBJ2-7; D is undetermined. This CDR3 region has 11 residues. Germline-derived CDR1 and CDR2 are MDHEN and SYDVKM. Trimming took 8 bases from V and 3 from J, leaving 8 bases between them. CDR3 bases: TGTGCCAGCGCGAGATACTACGAGCAGTACTTC. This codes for CASARYYEQYF.

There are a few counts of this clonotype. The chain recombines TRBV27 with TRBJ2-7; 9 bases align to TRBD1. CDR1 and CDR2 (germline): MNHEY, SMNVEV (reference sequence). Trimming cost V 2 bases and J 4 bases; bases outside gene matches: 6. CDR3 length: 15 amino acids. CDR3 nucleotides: TGTGCCAGCAGTTTAGGGACAGGGTCGTTTTACGAGCAGTACTTC. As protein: CASSLGTGSFYEQYF.

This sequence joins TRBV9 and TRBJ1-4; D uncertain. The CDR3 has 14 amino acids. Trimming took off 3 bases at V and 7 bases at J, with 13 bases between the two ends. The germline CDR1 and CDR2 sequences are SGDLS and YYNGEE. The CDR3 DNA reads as TGTGCCAGCAGCGCGGACGGTGCGCGTGAAAAACTGTTTTTT. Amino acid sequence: CASSADGAREKLFF.

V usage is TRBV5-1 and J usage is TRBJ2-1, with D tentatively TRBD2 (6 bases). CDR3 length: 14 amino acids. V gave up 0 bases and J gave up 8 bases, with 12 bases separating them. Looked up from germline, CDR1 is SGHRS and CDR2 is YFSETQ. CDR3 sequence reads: CASSLGLASDEQFF. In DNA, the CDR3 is TGCGCCAGCAGCTTGGGGCTAGCGAGCGATGAGCAGTTCTTC.

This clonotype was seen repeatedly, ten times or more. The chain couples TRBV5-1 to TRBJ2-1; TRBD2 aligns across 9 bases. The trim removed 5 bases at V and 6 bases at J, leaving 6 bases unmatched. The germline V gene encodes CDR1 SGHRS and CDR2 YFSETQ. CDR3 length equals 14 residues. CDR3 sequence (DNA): TGCGCCAGCAGACGCGGGGGGGCGGGCAATGAGCAGTTCTTC. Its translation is CASRRGGAGNEQFF.

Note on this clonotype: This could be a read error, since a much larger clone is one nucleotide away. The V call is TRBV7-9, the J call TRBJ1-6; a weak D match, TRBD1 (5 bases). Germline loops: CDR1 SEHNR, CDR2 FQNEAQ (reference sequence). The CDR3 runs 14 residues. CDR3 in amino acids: CANSLGDPLSPLHF. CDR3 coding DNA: TGTGCCAACAGCTTAGGGGACCCTCTCTCACCCCTCCACTTT.

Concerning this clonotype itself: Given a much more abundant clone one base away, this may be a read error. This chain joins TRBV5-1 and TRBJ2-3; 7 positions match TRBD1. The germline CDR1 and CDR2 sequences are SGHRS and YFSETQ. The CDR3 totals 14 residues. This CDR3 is CASSPRQGRDMQYF. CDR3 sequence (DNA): TGCGCCAGCAGCCCCCGACAGGGAAGAGATATGCAGTATTTT.

The CDR3 bases are TGTGCCAGCAGGCCCGGGACTAGCCCAATCACAGATACGCAGTATTTT. Residues: CASRPGTSPITDTQYF. The chain employs TRBV2 and TRBJ2-3; TRBD2 matches 9 bases. CDR1 is SNHLY, CDR2 FYNNEI, per germline. The CDR3 extends over 16 amino acids. V was clipped by 6 bases and J by 2 bases; unmatched bases: 9. The full variable domain, rest sourced from reference TRBV2 and TRBJ2-3, is EPEVTQTPSHQVTQMGQEVILRCVPISNHLYFYWYRQILGQKVEFLVSFYNNEISEKSEIFDDQFSVERPDGSNFTLKIRSTKLEDSAMYFCASRPGTSPITDTQYFGPGTRLTVL.

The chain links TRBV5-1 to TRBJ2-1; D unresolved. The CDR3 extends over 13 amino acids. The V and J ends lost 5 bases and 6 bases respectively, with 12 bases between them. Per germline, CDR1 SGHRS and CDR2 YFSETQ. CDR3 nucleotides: TGCGCCAGCAGGTTAGCCGTGGCCAATGAGCAGTTCTTC. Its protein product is CASRLAVANEQFF.

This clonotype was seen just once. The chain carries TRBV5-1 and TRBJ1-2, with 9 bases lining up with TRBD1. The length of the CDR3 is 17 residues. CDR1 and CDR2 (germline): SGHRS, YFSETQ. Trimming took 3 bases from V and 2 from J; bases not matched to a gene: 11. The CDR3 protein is CASSSLDRTGVNYGYTF. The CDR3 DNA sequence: TGCGCCAGCAGCTCACTCGACAGGACAGGGGTGAACTATGGCTACACCTTC.

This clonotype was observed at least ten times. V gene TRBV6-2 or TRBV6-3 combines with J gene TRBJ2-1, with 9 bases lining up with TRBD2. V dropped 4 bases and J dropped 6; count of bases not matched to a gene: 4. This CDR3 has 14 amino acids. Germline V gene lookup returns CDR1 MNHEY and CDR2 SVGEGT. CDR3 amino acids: CASSSSGTPNEQFF. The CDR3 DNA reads TGTGCCAGCAGTTCTAGCGGGACGCCCAATGAGCAGTTCTTC.

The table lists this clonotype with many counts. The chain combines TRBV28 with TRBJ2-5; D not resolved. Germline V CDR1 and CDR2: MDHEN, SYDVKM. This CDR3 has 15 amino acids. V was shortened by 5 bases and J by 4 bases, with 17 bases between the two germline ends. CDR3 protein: CASSPQLAVGETQYF. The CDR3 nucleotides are TGTGCCAGCAGTCCCCAACTCGCGGTGGGAGAGACCCAGTACTTC.

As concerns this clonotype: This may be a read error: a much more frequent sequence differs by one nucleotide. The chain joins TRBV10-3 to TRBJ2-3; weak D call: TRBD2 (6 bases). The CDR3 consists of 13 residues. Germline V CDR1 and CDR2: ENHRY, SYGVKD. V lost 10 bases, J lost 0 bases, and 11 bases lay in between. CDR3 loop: CATAGQSTDTQYF. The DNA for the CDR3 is TGTGCCACAGCGGGTCAAAGCACAGATACGCAGTATTTT.

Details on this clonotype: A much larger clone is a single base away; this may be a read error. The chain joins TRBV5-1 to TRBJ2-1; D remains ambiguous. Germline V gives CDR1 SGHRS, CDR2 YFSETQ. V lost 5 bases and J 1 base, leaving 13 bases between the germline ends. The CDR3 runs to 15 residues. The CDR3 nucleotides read TGCGCCAGCAGGGCTGGTGCTCGGTCCTACAATGAGCAGTTCTTC. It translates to CASRAGARSYNEQFF.

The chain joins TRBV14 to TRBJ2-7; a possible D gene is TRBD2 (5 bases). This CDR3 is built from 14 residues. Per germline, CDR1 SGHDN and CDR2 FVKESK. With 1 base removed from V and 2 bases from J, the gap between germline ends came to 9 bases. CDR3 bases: TGTGCCAGCAGCCAAGCTGCCGGGACCTACGAGCAGTACTTC. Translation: CASSQAAGTYEQYF.

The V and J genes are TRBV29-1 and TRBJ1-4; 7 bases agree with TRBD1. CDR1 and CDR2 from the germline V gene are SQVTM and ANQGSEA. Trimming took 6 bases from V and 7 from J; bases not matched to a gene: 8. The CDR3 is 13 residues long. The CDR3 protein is CSVQGGFGEKLFF. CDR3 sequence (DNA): TGCAGCGTCCAGGGGGGATTTGGTGAAAAACTGTTTTTT.

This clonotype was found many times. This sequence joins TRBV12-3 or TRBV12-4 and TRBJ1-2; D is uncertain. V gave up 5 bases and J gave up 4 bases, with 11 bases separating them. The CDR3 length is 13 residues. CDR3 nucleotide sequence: TGTGCCAGCAGTCCCCAGGTCGGCTATGGCTACACCTTC. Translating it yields CASSPQVGYGYTF.

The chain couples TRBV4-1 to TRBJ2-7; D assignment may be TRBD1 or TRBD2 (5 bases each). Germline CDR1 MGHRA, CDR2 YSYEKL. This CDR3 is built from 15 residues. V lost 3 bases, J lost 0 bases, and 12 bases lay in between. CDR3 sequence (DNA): TGCGCCAGCAGCCAGACCCCGGGGACCTCCTACGAGCAGTACTTC. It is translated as CASSQTPGTSYEQYF.

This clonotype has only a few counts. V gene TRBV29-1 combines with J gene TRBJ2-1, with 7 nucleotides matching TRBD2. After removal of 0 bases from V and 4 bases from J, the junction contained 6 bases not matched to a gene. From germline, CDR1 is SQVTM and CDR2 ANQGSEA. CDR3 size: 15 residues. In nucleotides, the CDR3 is TGCAGCGTTGAAGAGCGTGGGGGGGTTTACAATGAGCAGTTCTTC. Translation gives CSVEERGGVYNEQFF.

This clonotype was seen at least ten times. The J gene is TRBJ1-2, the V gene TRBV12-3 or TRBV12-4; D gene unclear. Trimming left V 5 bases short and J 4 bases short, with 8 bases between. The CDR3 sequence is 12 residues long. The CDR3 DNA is TGTGCCAGCAGTCCGGAGGGCTATGGCTACACCTTC. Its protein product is CASSPEGYGYTF.

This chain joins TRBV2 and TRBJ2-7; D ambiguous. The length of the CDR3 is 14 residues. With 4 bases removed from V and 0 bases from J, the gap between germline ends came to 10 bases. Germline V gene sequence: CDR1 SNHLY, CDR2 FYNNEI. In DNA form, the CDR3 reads TGTGCCAGCAGTGGGAAAGGAAGCTCCTACGAGCAGTACTTC. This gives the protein CASSGKGSSYEQYF. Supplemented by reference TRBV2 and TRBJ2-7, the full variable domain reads EPEVTQTPSHQVTQMGQEVILRCVPISNHLYFYWYRQILGQKVEFLVSFYNNEISEKSEIFDDQFSVERPDGSNFTLKIRSTKLEDSAMYFCASSGKGSSYEQYFGPGTRLTVT.

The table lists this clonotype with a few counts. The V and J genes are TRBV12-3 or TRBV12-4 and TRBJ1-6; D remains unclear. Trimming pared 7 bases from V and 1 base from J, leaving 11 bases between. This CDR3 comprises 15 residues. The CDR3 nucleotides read TGTGCCAGCACCCTGGGTGGTTCCTATAATTCACCCCTCCACTTT. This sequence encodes CASTLGGSYNSPLHF.

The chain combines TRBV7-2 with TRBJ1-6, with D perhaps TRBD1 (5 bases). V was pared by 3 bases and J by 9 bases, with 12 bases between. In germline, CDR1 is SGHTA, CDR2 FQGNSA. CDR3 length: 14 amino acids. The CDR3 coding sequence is TGTGCCAGCAGCTTCACAGCAGGGTCTTCACCCCTCCACTTT. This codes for CASSFTAGSSPLHF.